Reported below is one T cell receptor (beta chain). The antigen it binds to is not known. Qualities for individual bases were not recorded, and no much larger clone is one base off. TCRdb shows the sequencer as Illumina HiSeq 1500. Starting from the raw public reads, TCRdb applied fastp trimming at Q25, assembled clones with MiXCR and retained in-frame beta chains. CDR3 protein duplicates are merged, each entry listing the most common genes and DNA. For this sample there are hundreds of thousands of distinct CDR3 sequences; approximately 32% appear just once. 15% to 25% of the sample is in the top ten clones. The intended sense of this specimen's treatment or condition label: in vitro stimulation with specific CMV peptide epitopes to enrich CMV-specific T cells. This sample was taken from a study of T cell repertoires in cytomegalovirus infection (dated 2019 in TCRdb). Turning to the overall study: Alongside well-studied HLA-B-restricted epitopes, the peptide stimulations were aimed at recently identified HLA-C-restricted CMV epitopes, whose presentation resists viral immunomodulation. Donor HLA type was relevant to the analysis, because carriage of CMV infection together with the matching HLA type was indicated by public TCR beta signatures. The research as a whole found: Cumulative frequency of public TCR beta family members discriminated carriers of CMV infection plus the relevant HLA type in this cohort and an independent roughly 320-donor cohort. The ex vivo response was dominated by HLA-C-restricted CMV-specific TCR beta clonotypes, and the single most frequent clonotype in two of eight donors was supplied by these HLA-C-restricted clonotypes.

The germline ends are 13 bases apart after V is trimmed by 0 bases and J by 2 bases. For CDR1 and CDR2, the germline V gene lists SQVTM and ANQGSEA. The CDR3, cysteine through phenylalanine, is 16 amino acids long. Kept here is only the CDR3 DNA, which spans 48 bases and is read in frame from base 1. This sequence originates from a human donor in good health (CMV status not recorded). Some clones in this sample may be carry-over from other donors' samples. The chain employs TRBV29-1 and TRBJ2-2; matching of 6 bases hints at TRBD1 as the D gene. The source material was cultured PBMCs, sampled from culture after CMV antigen stimulation. The CDR3 has the sequence CSVEEIDRQNTGELFF. The bases read TGCAGCGTTGAAGAGATTGACAGGCAAAACACCGGGGAGCTGTTTTTT.